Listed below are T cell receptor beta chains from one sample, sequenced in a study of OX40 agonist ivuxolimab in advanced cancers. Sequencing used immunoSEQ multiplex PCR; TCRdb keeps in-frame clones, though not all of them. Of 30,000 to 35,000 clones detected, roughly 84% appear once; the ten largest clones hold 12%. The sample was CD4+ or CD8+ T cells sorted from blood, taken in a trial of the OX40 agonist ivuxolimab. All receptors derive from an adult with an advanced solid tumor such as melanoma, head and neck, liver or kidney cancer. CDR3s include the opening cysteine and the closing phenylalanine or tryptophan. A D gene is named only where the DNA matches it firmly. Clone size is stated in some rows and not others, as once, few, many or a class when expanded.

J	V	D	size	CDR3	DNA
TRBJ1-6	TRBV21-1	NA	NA	CASSKGQGSNSPLHF	TGTGCCAGCAGCAAAGGACAGGGGAGTAATTCACCCCTCCACTTT
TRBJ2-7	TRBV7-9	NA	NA	CASSLSPRGTYEQYF	TGTGCCAGCAGCTTAAGCCCCAGGGGAACCTACGAGCAGTACTTC
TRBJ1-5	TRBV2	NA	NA	CASSVVGVGQPQHF	TGTGCCAGCAGTGTTGTAGGGGTAGGTCAGCCCCAGCATTTT
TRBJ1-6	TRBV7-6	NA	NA	CASSSQTGPPNSPLHF	TGTGCCAGCAGCTCGCAGACGGGTCCTCCAAATTCACCCCTCCACTTT
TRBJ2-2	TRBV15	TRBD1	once	CATSRGQGITGELFF	TGTGCCACCAGCAGGGGACAGGGGATCACCGGGGAGCTGTTTTTT
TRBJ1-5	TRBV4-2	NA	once	CASSQLLGGNQPQHF	TGTGCCAGCAGCCAATTGTTGGGGGGCAATCAGCCCCAGCATTTT
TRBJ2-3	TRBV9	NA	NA	CASSPRGEITDTQYF	TGTGCCAGCAGCCCGAGAGGAGAAATCACAGATACGCAGTATTTT
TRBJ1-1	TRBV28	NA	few	CASSFSTEAFF	TGTGCCAGCAGTTTTAGCACTGAAGCTTTCTTT
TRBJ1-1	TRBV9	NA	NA	CASSAEGGAPGTEAFF	TGTGCCAGCAGCGCAGAGGGTGGGGCGCCGGGCACTGAAGCTTTCTTT
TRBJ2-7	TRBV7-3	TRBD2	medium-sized	CASSPEAGTSGYEQYF	TGTGCCAGCAGCCCCGAAGCAGGTACTAGCGGCTACGAGCAGTACTTC
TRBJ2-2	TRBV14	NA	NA	CASSHAGVHTGELFF	TGTGCCAGCAGCCATGCAGGGGTCCACACCGGGGAGCTGTTTTTT
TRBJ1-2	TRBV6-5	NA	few	CASSYGGPYGYTF	TGTGCCAGCAGTTACGGCGGTCCGTATGGCTACACCTTC
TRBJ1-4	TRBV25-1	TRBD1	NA	CASSELGQGAPTNEKLFF	TGTGCCAGCAGTGAATTGGGACAGGGGGCGCCGACTAATGAAAAACTGTTTTTT
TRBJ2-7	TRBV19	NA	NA	CASSPGPAYEQYF	TGTGCCAGTAGCCCGGGACCCGCATACGAGCAGTACTTC
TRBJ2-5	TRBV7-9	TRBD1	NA	CASSLLGPDRDGETQYF	TGTGCCAGCAGCTTATTGGGTCCTGACAGGGATGGAGAGACCCAGTACTTC
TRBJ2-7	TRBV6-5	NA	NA	CASSYSRVSGPEQYF	TGTGCCAGCAGTTACTCCCGGGTGTCAGGTCCCGAGCAGTACTTC
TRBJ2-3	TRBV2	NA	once	CASSEVGNTDTQYF	TGTGCCAGCAGTGAAGTGGGGAACACAGATACGCAGTATTTT
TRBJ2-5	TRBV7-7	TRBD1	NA	CASSSTGWNQETQYF	TGTGCCAGCAGCTCGACAGGGTGGAACCAAGAGACCCAGTACTTC
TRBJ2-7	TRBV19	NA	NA	CASSMGNPNEQYF	TGTGCCAGTAGCATGGGAAACCCCAACGAGCAGTACTTC